This T cell receptor (beta chain) was documented in a study of blood T cells in healthy people across ages. Sample-barcoded 5' priming and a J-beta primer mix drove a second PCR of roughly 7 to 11 cycles. TCRdb reprocessed the 5' RACE reads with MiXCR, giving one entry per CDR3 protein. The repertoire has more than 1,000,000 distinct CDR3 sequences, less than 25% of them found once; the top ten carry around 0.75%. CDR1 ENHRY and CDR2 SYGVKD come from the germline V gene. V shed 10 bases and J 0 bases; nucleotides not matched to a gene: 11. CDR3 length: 17 residues. Only a few counts were recorded for this clonotype. This sample was shared with a second study, whose subject was T cells of mothers and their children. From that second work: Unrelated mother-child pairs always had slightly, but never significantly, lower normalized overlap than related pairs.

The rearrangement links TRBV10-3 to TRBJ1-4, with 10 nucleotides matching TRBD1. The sequenced material came from blood. The receptor's source is a girl between 2 and 10 years old in good health. As DNA, the CDR3 is TGTGCCACCTCCGGGACAGGGGAAGAGGCAACTAATGAAAAACTGTTTTTT. It yields the protein CATSGTGEEATNEKLFF.